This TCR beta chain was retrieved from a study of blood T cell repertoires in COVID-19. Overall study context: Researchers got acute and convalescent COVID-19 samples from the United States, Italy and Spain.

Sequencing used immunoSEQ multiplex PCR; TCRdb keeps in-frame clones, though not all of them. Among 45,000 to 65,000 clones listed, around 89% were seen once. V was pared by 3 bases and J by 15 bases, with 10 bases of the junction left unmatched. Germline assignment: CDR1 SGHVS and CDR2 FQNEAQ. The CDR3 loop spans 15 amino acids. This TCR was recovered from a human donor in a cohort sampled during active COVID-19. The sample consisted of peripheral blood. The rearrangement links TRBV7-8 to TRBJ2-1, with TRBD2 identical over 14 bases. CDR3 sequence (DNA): TGTGCCAGCAGCTTCTCCCGACTAGCGGGGGGGATGGCGTTCTTC. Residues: CASSFSRLAGGMAFF.